What follows describes a single T cell receptor beta chain. Its antigen is currently unknown. The record originates from a study of cytomegalovirus exposure and HLA in healthy donors. Findings of the study overall: The study labeled 150 to 200 TCR beta chains cytomegalovirus-associated. Per published reports, the classifier diagnosed cytomegalovirus status with high specificity and sensitivity. A later analysis by the authors found several of the most significant clusters apparently linked to common viral pathogens.

PCR was performed using 60 Vbeta and 13 Jbeta primers. Profiling relied on immunoSEQ multiplex PCR, and the TCRdb table lists in-frame clones only, not all of them. This sample has around 65,000 clones, with just under 80% found just once. This TCR derives from a woman in her thirties in good health and CMV-seronegative. Sequencing input: PBMCs.

The CDR3 coding sequence is TGTGCCACCAGCAGACCAGGCAACTACGAGCAGTACTTC. This encodes CATSRPGNYEQYF. V usage is TRBV15 and J usage is TRBJ2-7; D uncertain. The CDR3 runs to 13 residues. Trimming removed 2 bases at V and 3 bases at J, with 8 bases between. The V gene's germline CDR1 is LNHNV and CDR2 YYDKDF (reference sequence).